This T cell receptor beta chain is from a study of T cell repertoires in cytomegalovirus infection. Study as a whole: Matching HLA type and CMV infection were both indicated by public TCR beta signatures.

Study-wide findings and caveats: People with CMV and the relevant HLA were identified by cumulative public TCR beta family frequency.

Using its own MiXCR run on the reads, TCRdb lists one record per CDR3 protein. Of 510,000 or so distinct CDR3 sequences listed, 26% are singletons. This clonotype was counted at least ten times. Its specificity is unknown. Per the germline V gene, CDR1 is SGHTA and CDR2 is FQGNSA. The CDR3 covers 13 residues. Trimming took 5 bases from V and 2 from J, leaving 10 bases between them. The chain recombines TRBV7-2 with TRBJ2-7; tentatively, D is TRBD2 (6 bases). This receptor was taken from a human donor in good health (CMV status not recorded). Some clones in this sample may be carry-over from other donors' samples. The sequencing input was PBMCs. The CDR3 region is CASSGGTAYEQYF. Written as DNA, the CDR3 is TGTGCCAGCAGCGGCGGGACCGCCTACGAGCAGTACTTC.